This T cell receptor beta chain was captured in a study of T-cell reconstitution after alpha-beta-depleted transplantation in children. Unique molecular identifiers were incorporated into the prepared TCRbeta library. TCRdb reprocessed the PCR reads via MiXCR and lists one record per CDR3 protein. The sample carries hundreds of thousands of distinct CDR3 sequences, under 12% recorded once. Looked up from germline, CDR1 is SQVTM and CDR2 is ANQGSEA. Trimming removed 0 bases at V and 4 bases at J, with 9 bases between. The CDR3 sequence is 13 residues long. This specimen was PBMCs from the stem cell graft donor, taken from the stem cell graft. The source of this sequence is a human donor who donated a stem cell graft to a child with acute myeloid leukemia. This rearrangement joins TRBV29-1 to TRBJ1-2, with D unresolved. The CDR3 region has the DNA TGCAGCGTTGAAGAACCGGGCATCTATGGCTACACCTTC. It codes for CSVEEPGIYGYTF. Filled out from reference TRBV29-1 and TRBJ1-2, the complete variable domain reads SAVISQKPSRDICQRGTSLTIQCQVDSQVTMMFWYRQQPGQSLTLIATANQGSEATYESGFVIDKFPISRPNLTFSTLTVSNMSPEDSSIYLCSVEEPGIYGYTFGSGTRLTVV.